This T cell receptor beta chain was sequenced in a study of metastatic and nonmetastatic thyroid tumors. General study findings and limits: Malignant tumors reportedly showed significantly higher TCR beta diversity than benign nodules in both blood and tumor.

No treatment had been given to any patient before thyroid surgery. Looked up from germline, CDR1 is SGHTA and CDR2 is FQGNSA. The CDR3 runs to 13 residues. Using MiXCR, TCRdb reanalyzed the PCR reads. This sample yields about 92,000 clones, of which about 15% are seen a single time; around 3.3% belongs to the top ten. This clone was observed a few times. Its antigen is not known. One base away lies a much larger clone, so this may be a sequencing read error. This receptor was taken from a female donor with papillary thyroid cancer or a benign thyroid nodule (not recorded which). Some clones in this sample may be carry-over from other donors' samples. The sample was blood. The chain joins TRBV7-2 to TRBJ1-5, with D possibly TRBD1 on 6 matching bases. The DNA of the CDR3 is TGTGCCAGCAGCTGGGGGCCTAATCAGCCCCAGCGTTTT. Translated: CASSWGPNQPQRF.